The 15 T cell receptor beta chains given below trace back to one sample, sequenced in a study of metastatic and nonmetastatic thyroid tumors. TCRdb re-called the PCR reads via MiXCR. The data show 30,000 to 40,000 clones, with 29% seen just once and 7.8% held by the top ten. Every patient underwent thyroid surgery untreated. The specimen sequenced was blood. Every receptor here comes from a female donor with papillary thyroid cancer or a benign thyroid nodule (not recorded which). Some clones in this sample may be carry-over from other donors' samples.

The chain combines TRBV5-1 with TRBJ1-1; no reliable D call. The CDR3 loop spans 14 amino acids. CDR1 and CDR2 (germline): SGHRS, YFSETQ. Trimming stripped 0 bases from V and 0 bases from J, with 6 bases between. The CDR3 DNA reads as TGCGCCAGCAGCTTGGACGGCATGAACACTGAAGCTTTCTTT. The encoded protein is CASSLDGMNTEAFF.

This clone ranks as medium-sized. The chain couples TRBV6-2 or TRBV6-3 to TRBJ2-1; TRBD2 matches 7 bases. The CDR3 runs to 15 residues. Trimming at V came to 2 bases and at J to 3 bases, leaving 4 bases not matched to a gene. Germline values: CDR1 MNHEY, CDR2 SVGEGT. CDR3 amino acids: CASSYVTSHYNEQFF. In DNA form, the CDR3 reads TGTGCCAGCAGTTACGTGACTAGCCACTACAATGAGCAGTTCTTC.

This clone came up a few times. The junction does not match germline at one end; this may be a read error. The chain uses TRBV12-3 or TRBV12-4 and TRBJ1-5; D is possibly TRBD1 (5 bases). This CDR3 is 14 amino acids long. The CDR3 DNA is TGTGCCAGAAGAATTCAGGGCTCCAATAAGCCCCAGCATTTT. This codes for CARRIQGSNKPQHF.

The chain employs TRBV6-2 or TRBV6-3 and TRBJ1-2, with D uncertain. CDR1 MNHEY and CDR2 SVGEGT come from the germline V gene. V lost 2 bases and J 8 bases, leaving 18 bases between the germline ends. CDR3 length equals 15 residues. The CDR3 nucleotides read TGTGCCAGCAGTTACCCGTTCGGGGAGAACCTGGGCTACACCTTC. Its translation is CASSYPFGENLGYTF.

This clone occurred many times. J is TRBJ2-3 and V is TRBV7-1; D not resolved. TRBV7-1 is annotated as an ORF whose role is uncertain. The CDR3 loop spans 20 amino acids. V was trimmed by 3 bases and J by 0 bases, leaving 25 bases between them. CDR3 amino acids: CASSSPKPHQRTTSTDTQYF. CDR3 nucleotides: TGTGCCAGCAGCTCCCCGAAGCCACATCAGAGAACGACTAGCACAGATACGCAGTATTTT.

The rearrangement links TRBV5-1 to TRBJ2-1; 8 bases map to TRBD2. CDR3 size: 14 residues. Germline trimming cut 0 bases from V and 9 bases from J; bases unmatched to any gene: 5. Germline CDR1 reads SGHRS; CDR2 reads YFSETQ. The CDR3 sequence is CASSLEGGGLEQFF. CDR3 DNA sequence: TGCGCCAGCAGCTTGGAGGGCGGGGGGCTTGAGCAGTTCTTC.

Within the sample, this clone is medium-sized. The V gene is TRBV27, the J gene TRBJ2-7; a weak D match, TRBD2 (5 bases). V shed 4 bases and J shed 4 bases, with 11 bases lying between them. CDR3 length equals 13 residues. Germline CDR1 reads MNHEY; CDR2 reads SMNVEV (reference sequence). The CDR3 spells CASSSRGLYEQYF. Here the CDR3 DNA reads TGTGCCAGCAGTTCCAGAGGGCTATACGAGCAGTACTTC.

By frequency in the sample, this clone is medium-sized. V and J are TRBV30 and TRBJ2-7, with D perhaps matching TRBD1 (6 bases). The CDR3 length is 14 residues. Per germline, CDR1 GTSNPN and CDR2 SVGIG (reference sequence). The V gene lost 1 base and the J gene lost 4 bases, with 14 bases spanning the gap. The CDR3 DNA is TGTGCCTGGAGTGCACATACAGGGCCATACGAGCAGTACTTC. This translates into CAWSAHTGPYEQYF.

As concerns this clone: The junction departs from germline at one end; a sequencing error may be responsible. J is TRBJ2-7 and V is TRBV7-3; D perhaps matches TRBD1 (5 bases). CDR3 size: 13 residues. From germline, CDR1 is SGHTA and CDR2 FQGTGA. CDR3 sequence: CASSPDSGDDQYF. The CDR3 coding sequence is TGTGCCAGCAGCCCCGACAGTGGCGACGATCAGTACTTC.

The chain recombines TRBV24-1 with TRBJ2-7; 8 bases match TRBD2. CDR1 KGHDR and CDR2 SFDVKD come from the germline V gene. After removal of 3 bases from V and 7 bases from J, the junction contained 4 bases not matched to a gene. CDR3 length: 13 amino acids. The CDR3 here is CATSDGTRDEQYF. CDR3 DNA sequence: TGTGCCACCAGTGATGGGACTAGAGATGAGCAGTACTTC.

This clone is medium-sized. The rearrangement links TRBV4-2 to TRBJ2-7; D might be TRBD2 (5 bases). Trimming cost V 0 bases and J 0 bases, with 15 bases left between them. The CDR3 is 17 residues long. Germline V gene data show CDR1 as LGHNA and CDR2 as YNFKEQ. DNA of the CDR3: TGTGCCAGCAGCCAAGATTCGAGGGCGGTAAGCTCCTACGAGCAGTACTTC. Protein product: CASSQDSRAVSSYEQYF.

In this sample, this clone turned up many times. The gene calls are TRBV30 and TRBJ2-1, with TRBD2 identical over 7 bases. There are 15 residues in the CDR3. V shed 2 bases, J shed 1 base, and the junction held 5 bases outside the gene matches. Germline V gene lookup returns CDR1 GTSNPN and CDR2 SVGIG (reference sequence). The CDR3 loop reads CAWSSAGSSYNEQFF. CDR3 sequence (DNA): TGTGCCTGGAGTTCAGCGGGATCTTCCTACAATGAGCAGTTCTTC.

This clone was observed many times. This rearrangement joins TRBV20-1 to TRBJ2-7, with D unresolved. Germline CDR1 is DFQATT and CDR2 is SNEGSKA (reference sequence). The CDR3 is 13 amino acids. With 1 base removed from V and 2 bases from J, the gap between germline ends came to 9 bases. CDR3 sequence: CSARAPATYEQYF. In DNA, the CDR3 is TGCAGTGCTAGAGCCCCAGCCACCTACGAGCAGTACTTC.

Details on this clone: A single base separates this from a much larger clone, so it may be a read error. This chain connects TRBV4-1 to TRBJ2-7; the D call may be TRBD1 or TRBD2 (5 bases each). The CDR3 is 14 amino acids. Germline V lookup: CDR1 MGHRA, CDR2 YSYEKL. The CDR3 nucleotides are TGCGCCTGCAGCCGAGGGGATGCAGGCTACGAGCAGTACTTC. Translated: CACSRGDAGYEQYF.

This chain uses TRBV6-1 with TRBJ2-1, with 8 bases fitting TRBD2. This CDR3 is 15 amino acids long. Unmatched junction bases numbered 8, after V lost 4 bases and J lost 6 bases. CDR1 and CDR2 (germline): MNHNS, SASEGT. CDR3 coding DNA: TGTGCCAGCAGTGGGCAAGCGGGAGACACCAATGAGCAGTTCTTC. Its translation: CASSGQAGDTNEQFF.